These T cell receptor beta chains were read from a single sample in a study of chemoradiotherapy in HPV16-positive cancers. Libraries were prepared by immunoSEQ multiplex PCR; TCRdb keeps only in-frame clonotypes and omits some of them. The sample consists of about 53,000 clones, roughly 90% of them appearing once. This specimen consisted of blood, obtained from a patient who underwent chemoradiotherapy. These receptors originate from a human donor with HPV-associated anogenital cancer. CDR3s include the opening cysteine and the closing phenylalanine or tryptophan. D genes are given only for firm matches. Clone size, where shown, is once, few, many, or a class for clones that have expanded.

D gene: .; J gene: TRBJ1-5; V gene: TRBV19; clone size: .; CDR3 DNA: TGTGCCAGTAGTACAACAGCTCGCAGTAGAAGCAATCAGCCCCAGCATTTT; CDR3 protein: CASSTTARSRSNQPQHF
D gene: TRBD1; J gene: TRBJ1-5; V gene: TRBV6-5; clone size: once; CDR3 DNA: TGTGCCAGCAGTTATGGACAGGGGGATCAGCCCCAGCATTTT; CDR3 protein: CASSYGQGDQPQHF
D gene: TRBD2; J gene: TRBJ2-7; V gene: TRBV6-5; clone size: .; CDR3 DNA: TGTGCCAGCAGCCGGACTAGCGGGGCCTCCTACGAGCAGTACTTC; CDR3 protein: CASSRTSGASYEQYF
D gene: TRBD2; J gene: TRBJ2-5; V gene: TRBV7-3; clone size: .; CDR3 DNA: TGTGCCAGCAGCTGGGGGGGACTAGGAGAGACCCAGTACTTC; CDR3 protein: CASSWGGLGETQYF
D gene: .; J gene: TRBJ2-6; V gene: TRBV5-6; clone size: .; CDR3 DNA: TGTGCCAGCAGCCTGGGGGGAGCTGGGGCCAACGTCCTGACTTTC; CDR3 protein: CASSLGGAGANVLTF
D gene: .; J gene: TRBJ1-2; V gene: TRBV4-3; clone size: .; CDR3 DNA: TGCGCCAGCAGCCAAGATCGGGGGGGCGCCTACTATGGCTACACCTTC; CDR3 protein: CASSQDRGGAYYGYTF
D gene: .; J gene: TRBJ2-1; V gene: TRBV7-9; clone size: .; CDR3 DNA: TGTGCCAGCAGCTTATCCCTCACAGTCTACAATGAGCAGTTCTTC; CDR3 protein: CASSLSLTVYNEQFF
D gene: .; J gene: TRBJ2-5; V gene: TRBV5-4; clone size: .; CDR3 DNA: TGTGCCAGCAGCTTTAGAGGGACCGAGACCCAGTACTTC; CDR3 protein: CASSFRGTETQYF
D gene: .; J gene: TRBJ2-7; V gene: TRBV19; clone size: .; CDR3 DNA: TGTGCCAGTAGTAAGGACCTCGGGGAGCAGTACTTC; CDR3 protein: CASSKDLGEQYF
D gene: .; J gene: TRBJ1-3; V gene: TRBV6-1; clone size: .; CDR3 DNA: TGTGCCAGCAGTGACCAGGGTAGGGCTGGAAACACCATATATTTT; CDR3 protein: CASSDQGRAGNTIYF
D gene: TRBD1; J gene: TRBJ2-5; V gene: TRBV7-6; clone size: .; CDR3 DNA: TGTGCCAGCAGCGTGGGACAGGGAAAAGAGACCCAGTACTTC; CDR3 protein: CASSVGQGKETQYF
D gene: TRBD1; J gene: TRBJ2-1; V gene: TRBV6-6; clone size: .; CDR3 DNA: TGTGCCAGCACCGACAGGGGGGCCTACAATGAGCAGTTCTTC; CDR3 protein: CASTDRGAYNEQFF
D gene: TRBD1; J gene: TRBJ1-5; V gene: TRBV5-1; clone size: once; CDR3 DNA: TGCGCCAGCAGTTTGACAGGGTTTGGTCAGCCCCAGCATTTT; CDR3 protein: CASSLTGFGQPQHF
D gene: TRBD2; J gene: TRBJ2-1; V gene: TRBV5-1; clone size: .; CDR3 DNA: TGCGCCAGCAGCTTGGGTCTGATGGCGGGGGTCAATGAGCAGTTCTTC; CDR3 protein: CASSLGLMAGVNEQFF
D gene: .; J gene: TRBJ1-5; V gene: TRBV7-8; clone size: .; CDR3 DNA: TGTGCCAGCAGCTCCCCCGGCAGTTCTCCTTCGAGGGGCAATCAGCCCCAGCATTTT; CDR3 protein: CASSSPGSSPSRGNQPQHF
D gene: .; J gene: TRBJ2-7; V gene: TRBV5-4; clone size: .; CDR3 DNA: TGTGCCAGCAGCCTCGACAGGGAGGACGAGCAGTACTTC; CDR3 protein: CASSLDREDEQYF
D gene: .; J gene: TRBJ2-5; V gene: TRBV6-5; clone size: .; CDR3 DNA: TGTGCCAGCAGCTACGTGGGGGAGACCCAGTACTTC; CDR3 protein: CASSYVGETQYF
D gene: TRBD2; J gene: TRBJ2-1; V gene: TRBV12-5; clone size: .; CDR3 DNA: TGTGCTAGTGGTTTGGTAGAAAGCGGGATCAGCTCCTACAATGAGCAGTTCTTC; CDR3 protein: CASGLVESGISSYNEQFF
D gene: .; J gene: TRBJ1-1; V gene: TRBV7-3; clone size: once; CDR3 DNA: TGTGCCAGCAGCCTCACCCCCGGAGGGACCGAAGCTTTCTTT; CDR3 protein: CASSLTPGGTEAFF
D gene: TRBD1; J gene: TRBJ2-7; V gene: TRBV9; clone size: .; CDR3 DNA: TGTGCCAGCAGCGTAGCATGGGGACAGGGGGCTGGCGAGCAGTACTTC; CDR3 protein: CASSVAWGQGAGEQYF
D gene: TRBD1; J gene: TRBJ2-7; V gene: TRBV6-5; clone size: .; CDR3 DNA: TGTGCCAGCAGTGAACAGGGGTACGAGCAGTACTTC; CDR3 protein: CASSEQGYEQYF
D gene: .; J gene: TRBJ2-7; V gene: TRBV14; clone size: .; CDR3 DNA: TGTGCCAGCAGCCAATACCAGGGCTCCTACGAGCAGTACTTC; CDR3 protein: CASSQYQGSYEQYF
D gene: TRBD1; J gene: TRBJ1-5; V gene: TRBV15; clone size: .; CDR3 DNA: TGTGCCACCAGCAGGCAGGGGGGTAATCAGCCCCAGCATTTT; CDR3 protein: CATSRQGGNQPQHF
D gene: .; J gene: TRBJ2-5; V gene: TRBV5-6; clone size: .; CDR3 DNA: TGTGCCAGCAGCTTGGGCCCCACCCAGTACTTC; CDR3 protein: CASSLGPTQYF
D gene: .; J gene: TRBJ1-3; V gene: TRBV4-1; clone size: .; CDR3 DNA: TGCGCCAGCAGCCAACCAGCCAGGGCCAAAAACACCATATATTTT; CDR3 protein: CASSQPARAKNTIYF
D gene: .; J gene: TRBJ1-3; V gene: TRBV30; clone size: .; CDR3 DNA: TGTGCCTGGAGCTCGTCAGGGAACCCTGGAAACACCATATATTTT; CDR3 protein: CAWSSSGNPGNTIYF
D gene: .; J gene: TRBJ2-1; V gene: TRBV6-1; clone size: once; CDR3 DNA: TGTGCCAGCAGTGAAGCGCTGGCGGGGAGCTCCTACAATGAGCAGTTCTTC; CDR3 protein: CASSEALAGSSYNEQFF
D gene: TRBD2; J gene: TRBJ2-1; V gene: TRBV14; clone size: .; CDR3 DNA: TGTGCCAGCAGCCAACTAGCGGGGGTCTTAAATGAGCAGTTCTTC; CDR3 protein: CASSQLAGVLNEQFF
D gene: TRBD1; J gene: TRBJ1-2; V gene: TRBV18; clone size: .; CDR3 DNA: TGTGCCAGCTCACCCGGGACAGGGAGTGGCTACACCTTC; CDR3 protein: CASSPGTGSGYTF
D gene: .; J gene: TRBJ1-1; V gene: TRBV2; clone size: .; CDR3 DNA: TGTGCCAGCAGTGTAGGCGAGAACACTGAAGCTTTCTTT; CDR3 protein: CASSVGENTEAFF